These T cell receptor beta chains were read from a single sample in a study of blood T cell repertoires in COVID-19. Repertoires were generated with immunoSEQ multiplex PCR, while TCRdb's copy carries only in-frame clones and drops some. The table lists around 95,000 clones, 90% of them singletons. Source material: peripheral blood. Receptors originate from a man aged 50 to 59 with acute or convalescent COVID-19. CDR3s include the opening cysteine and the closing phenylalanine or tryptophan. The D gene is left open where the match is weak. Rows may omit the clone size; those that give it use once, few, many or a size class.

size,J,V,D,DNA,CDR3
-,TRBJ2-7,TRBV5-1,-,TGCGCCAGCAGCTTGGTTGAGGGATACGAGCAGTACTTC,CASSLVEGYEQYF
-,TRBJ1-4,TRBV5-1,TRBD1,TGCGCCAGCAGCTCCCGGGACAGGGGAGGAGGTGAAAAACTGTTTTTT,CASSSRDRGGGEKLFF
-,TRBJ2-1,TRBV12-3/TRBV12-4,-,TGTGCCAGCAGGTATAACAATGAGCAGTTCTTC,CASRYNNEQFF
-,TRBJ2-3,TRBV24-1,TRBD1,TGTGCCACCAGCCCCCGGGACAGGAGGCTCACAGATACGCAGTATTTT,CATSPRDRRLTDTQYF
-,TRBJ2-2,TRBV11-3,TRBD1,TGTGCCAGCAGCTTAGGGGCAGGGGGTATGAACACCGGGGAGCTGTTTTTT,CASSLGAGGMNTGELFF
-,TRBJ1-2,TRBV4-2,-,TGTGCCAGCAGCCATGCTGGGACACTATACACTAACTATGGCTACACCTTC,CASSHAGTLYTNYGYTF
-,TRBJ1-5,TRBV10-2,-,TGCGCCAGCAGTGAGAGTTATAGGGGCCCCAATCAGCCCCAGCATTTT,CASSESYRGPNQPQHF
-,TRBJ1-1,TRBV6-2/TRBV6-3,TRBD1,TGTGCCAGCAGTTACTCCGGGACAGGACTAGAAGCTTTCTTT,CASSYSGTGLEAFF
-,TRBJ1-4,TRBV19,-,TGTGCCAGTAGTAGGAACAGGGATAATGAAAAACTGTTTTTT,CASSRNRDNEKLFF
-,TRBJ2-7,TRBV6-1,-,TGTGCCAGCAGTGAACACAGGGCAAGCGAGCAGTACTTC,CASSEHRASEQYF
-,TRBJ2-5,TRBV10-3,TRBD1,TGTGCCATCAGTGGGGACAGGGGCGGACAAGAGACCCAGTACTTC,CAISGDRGGQETQYF
-,TRBJ1-5,TRBV5-1,-,TGCGCCAGCAGCAACGGACCGGCGGGTAGCAATCAGCCCCAGCATTTT,CASSNGPAGSNQPQHF
-,TRBJ1-1,TRBV5-4,TRBD1,TGTGCCAGCAGCTCCGACCAAAGACAGGGTGAAGCTTTCTTT,CASSSDQRQGEAFF
-,TRBJ1-1,TRBV4-3,TRBD1,TGCGCCAGCAGCCAATCCCCAGGGCAGGGGGTAACTGAAGCTTTCTTT,CASSQSPGQGVTEAFF
-,TRBJ2-1,TRBV6-6,-,TGTGCCAGCGGGGAGGCACCTCTCCTCAATGAGCAGTTCTTC,CASGEAPLLNEQFF
once,TRBJ2-2,TRBV3-1/TRBV3-2,TRBD2,TGTGCCAGCAGCCGGTGGCTTAGCGGGCCAGAGGCCGGGGAGCTGTTTTTT,CASSRWLSGPEAGELFF
-,TRBJ2-7,TRBV11-3,-,TGTGCCAGCAGCTTAGGACGGGAGTACTCCTACGAGCAGTACTTC,CASSLGREYSYEQYF
-,TRBJ2-1,TRBV11-2,TRBD2,TGTGCCAGCAGCTTCGGGACTAGCGGGAGAAATGAGCAGTTCTTC,CASSFGTSGRNEQFF
-,TRBJ1-5,TRBV27,-,TGTGCCAGCAGTTACCCCGGGATGCCCCAGCATTTT,CASSYPGMPQHF
-,TRBJ2-3,TRBV11-3,-,TGTGCCAGCAGCTTCCGCCTGGCGCGGAGCCCCACAGATACGCAGTATTTT,CASSFRLARSPTDTQYF
-,TRBJ2-3,TRBV6-5,-,TGTGCCAGCAGTCAGTTAGATACGCAGTATTTT,CASSQLDTQYF
-,TRBJ1-2,TRBV5-1,TRBD1,TGCGCCAGCAGCTTGGTCCAGGGGGCTGGCTACACCTTC,CASSLVQGAGYTF
-,TRBJ2-2,TRBV5-6,-,TGTGCCAGCCAGGGGAGCCCTGTGTCCACCGGGGAGCTGTTTTTT,CASQGSPVSTGELFF
-,TRBJ1-1,TRBV30,-,TGTGCGTTCAGGGACTTTCTGTACACTGAAGCTTTCTTT,CAFRDFLYTEAFF
-,TRBJ2-6,TRBV29-1,-,TGCAGCGTTGAAGATCCGTCCAGACCTCGACTGAGCTCTGGGGCCAACGTCCTGACTTTC,CSVEDPSRPRLSSGANVLTF
-,TRBJ2-7,TRBV6-6,TRBD2,TGTGCCAGCAGTTACGGAATTAGCGGGATTCCCTACGAGCAGTACTTC,CASSYGISGIPYEQYF
-,TRBJ2-1,TRBV5-6,-,TGTGCCAGCAGCTATACAGGCAATGAGCAGTTCTTC,CASSYTGNEQFF
once,TRBJ1-1,TRBV9,-,TGTGCCAGCAGCGTAGGGGCAGCCGGCGGGGGCACTGAAGCTTTCTTT,CASSVGAAGGGTEAFF
-,TRBJ2-1,TRBV27,TRBD1,TGTGCCAGCAGTTTAGGGGACAGGGCAGGCAATGAGCAGTTCTTC,CASSLGDRAGNEQFF
-,TRBJ2-7,TRBV7-9,TRBD2,TGTGCCAGCAGCTTGAGGGGACTAGACTCCCTGGAGCAGTACTTC,CASSLRGLDSLEQYF
-,TRBJ1-4,TRBV2,TRBD1,TGTGCCAGCAACCTCCAGGGGGGAGGAGTAACTAATGAAAAACTGTTTTTT,CASNLQGGGVTNEKLFF
-,TRBJ2-2,TRBV24-1,-,TGTGCCAAGAACAGGGCAGGGGAGCTGTTTTTT,CAKNRAGELFF
-,TRBJ1-2,TRBV19,TRBD1,TGTGCCAGTAGTATCAAAGGGGGCTCCTATGGCTACACCTTC,CASSIKGGSYGYTF
-,TRBJ1-1,TRBV9,-,TGTGCCAGCAGCCCGCCAGGGTCAAGGAGGAACACTGAAGCTTTCTTT,CASSPPGSRRNTEAFF
-,TRBJ2-7,TRBV5-5,-,TGTGCCAGCAGCACCGGGACAACCCCCTACGAGCAGTACTTC,CASSTGTTPYEQYF
-,TRBJ2-7,TRBV21-1,-,TGTGCCAGCAGCCTGGATCATCGGCTGACTACCACCTACTACGAGCAGTACTTC,CASSLDHRLTTTYYEQYF
-,TRBJ1-1,TRBV9,TRBD1,TGTGCCAGCAGCGTCCCGGGACAGGGTCAGAACACTGAAGCTTTCTTT,CASSVPGQGQNTEAFF